These T cell receptor beta chains were read from a single sample in a study of blood T cell repertoires in COVID-19. Sequencing used immunoSEQ multiplex PCR; TCRdb keeps in-frame clones, though not all of them. The data hold about 86,000 clones, with approximately 88% observed a single time. Input material: peripheral blood. These receptors came from a woman of 80 years or more with active or convalescent COVID-19. Each CDR3 is given with its conserved first and last residue. A D gene is named only where the DNA matches it firmly. Expanded clones are given a class, and other clones once, few, many or no size at all.

-,TRBJ1-5,-,TRBV2,TGTGCCAGCAGTGTAGCATCGTATAGCAATCAGCCCCAGCATTTT,CASSVASYSNQPQHF
-,TRBJ2-1,TRBD1,TRBV27,TGTGCCAGCAGTCAGAGACAGGGTATTGGGAATGAGCAGTTCTTC,CASSQRQGIGNEQFF
-,TRBJ2-3,TRBD1,TRBV11-2,TGTGCCAGCAGCTTTGACAGGGGGCTCGGTAGTTGGAGCACAGATACGCAGTATTTT,CASSFDRGLGSWSTDTQYF
-,TRBJ2-2,TRBD2,TRBV3-1/TRBV3-2,TGTGCCAGCAGCCCTCCAGCGGGGGGTTATGTTCCCGGGGAGCTGTTTTTT,CASSPPAGGYVPGELFF
-,TRBJ2-5,TRBD2,TRBV5-1,TGCGCCAGCAGCCAACCGGGACTAGCGGGAGGGCCCGGAAAGACCCAGTACTTC,CASSQPGLAGGPGKTQYF
-,TRBJ1-6,-,TRBV4-3,TGCGCCAGCAGCCTACTGGTGGAGAGTTCACCCCTCCACTTT,CASSLLVESSPLHF
-,TRBJ1-3,TRBD1,TRBV3-1/TRBV3-2,TGTGCCAGCAGCCTCACAGGGGTTGACGGAAACACCATATATTTT,CASSLTGVDGNTIYF
-,TRBJ2-5,TRBD2,TRBV6-1,TGTGCCAGCAGTGCTAATAGCGGGAGGACGGGAGAGACCCAGTACTTC,CASSANSGRTGETQYF
-,TRBJ1-4,-,TRBV7-8,TGTGCCAGCACCCTCTCCCGGGAATCTAATGAAAAACTGTTTTTT,CASTLSRESNEKLFF
-,TRBJ2-3,TRBD2,TRBV10-3,TGTGCCATCAGTGGGACTAGCGGGGGGACAGATACGCAGTATTTT,CAISGTSGGTDTQYF
-,TRBJ1-1,-,TRBV20-1,TGCAGTGCTCTTATGAACACTGAAGCTTTCTTT,CSALMNTEAFF
-,TRBJ2-1,-,TRBV5-1,TGCGCCAGCAGCACCGACTTGGACGGGAGCTCCTACAATGAGCAGTTCTTC,CASSTDLDGSSYNEQFF
-,TRBJ2-3,-,TRBV6-5,TGTGCCAGCAGCTCTGGTAGAGATACGCAGTATTTT,CASSSGRDTQYF
-,TRBJ2-7,-,TRBV27,TGTGCCAGCAGTTTATCACCAGGGTACTCCTACGAGCAGTACTTC,CASSLSPGYSYEQYF
-,TRBJ1-4,TRBD1,TRBV19,TGTGCCAGTAGTGTCGGGCGGCAGGGGGTAGGCGAAAAACTGTTTTTT,CASSVGRQGVGEKLFF
-,TRBJ1-1,TRBD1,TRBV5-1,TGCGCCAGCACGCCTCAGGGGGAGAACACTGAAGCTTTCTTT,CASTPQGENTEAFF
-,TRBJ2-2,-,TRBV12-3/TRBV12-4,TGTGCCAGCAGTTTTAACGTCGGCGGGGAGCTGTTTTTT,CASSFNVGGELFF
-,TRBJ2-1,TRBD2,TRBV5-4,TGTGCCAGCAGCTTAACCAGGACTAGCGGGATCCGTGAGCAGTTCTTC,CASSLTRTSGIREQFF
-,TRBJ1-1,-,TRBV10-3,TGTGCCATCAGGGAGACGGGTGAAGCTTTCTTT,CAIRETGEAFF
-,TRBJ1-4,-,TRBV28,TGTGCCAGCAGCGGGATCGGGCTTAATGAAAAACTGTTTTTT,CASSGIGLNEKLFF
-,TRBJ1-3,-,TRBV27,TGTGCCAGCAGTCCGTACAGCTCTGGAAACACCATATATTTT,CASSPYSSGNTIYF
-,TRBJ1-5,-,TRBV25-1,TGTGCCAGCAGTGAATTCTCGGGTACGCCCCAGCATTTT,CASSEFSGTPQHF
-,TRBJ1-1,-,TRBV7-8,TGTGCCAGCAGCTCCCGGGACCTACAGGGAGCTTTCTTT,CASSSRDLQGAFF
-,TRBJ1-1,TRBD1,TRBV5-4,TGTGCCAGCAGCCCGGTGACAGGGCGGTACACTGAAGCTTTCTTT,CASSPVTGRYTEAFF
-,TRBJ1-5,-,TRBV15,TGTGCCACCAGCAAAACAGGGAGCAATCAGCCCCAGCATTTT,CATSKTGSNQPQHF
-,TRBJ1-1,TRBD1,TRBV11-3,TGTGCCAGCAGCCCTCGGACAGGACTGAACACTGAAGCTTTCTTT,CASSPRTGLNTEAFF
-,TRBJ1-3,-,TRBV15,TGTGCCACCAGCAGAGATCCAAGAGACTCTGGAAACACCATATATTTT,CATSRDPRDSGNTIYF
-,TRBJ1-2,-,TRBV6-5,TGTGCCAGCAGTTACAGGGCGGGGTATGGCTACACCTTC,CASSYRAGYGYTF
once,TRBJ1-1,TRBD1,TRBV7-8,TGTGCCAGCGGCGGGACAGGGCCATCTGAAGCTTTCTTT,CASGGTGPSEAFF
-,TRBJ1-2,TRBD1,TRBV10-2,TGCGCCAGCAGTGATACTCCGGGACAGGGTTTAGCTAACTATGGCTACACCTTC,CASSDTPGQGLANYGYTF